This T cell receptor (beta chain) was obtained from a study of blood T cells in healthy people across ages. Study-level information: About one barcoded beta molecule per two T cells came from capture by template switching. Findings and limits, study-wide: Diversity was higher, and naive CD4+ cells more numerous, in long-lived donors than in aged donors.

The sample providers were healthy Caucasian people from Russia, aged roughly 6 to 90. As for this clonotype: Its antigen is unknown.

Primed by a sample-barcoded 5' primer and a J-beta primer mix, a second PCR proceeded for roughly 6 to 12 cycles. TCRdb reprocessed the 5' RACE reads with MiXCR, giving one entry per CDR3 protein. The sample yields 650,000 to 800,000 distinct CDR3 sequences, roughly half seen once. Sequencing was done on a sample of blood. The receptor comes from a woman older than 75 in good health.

DNA for the CDR3: TGCAGTGCTAAGGAAAGATGGGACACTGAAGCTTTCTTT. It specifies CSAKERWDTEAFF. J is TRBJ1-1 and V is TRBV20-1; D gene unclear. This CDR3 is 13 amino acids long. V was clipped by 4 bases and J by 3 bases, with 12 bases between them. The germline V gene encodes CDR1 DFQATT and CDR2 SNEGSKA (reference sequence).